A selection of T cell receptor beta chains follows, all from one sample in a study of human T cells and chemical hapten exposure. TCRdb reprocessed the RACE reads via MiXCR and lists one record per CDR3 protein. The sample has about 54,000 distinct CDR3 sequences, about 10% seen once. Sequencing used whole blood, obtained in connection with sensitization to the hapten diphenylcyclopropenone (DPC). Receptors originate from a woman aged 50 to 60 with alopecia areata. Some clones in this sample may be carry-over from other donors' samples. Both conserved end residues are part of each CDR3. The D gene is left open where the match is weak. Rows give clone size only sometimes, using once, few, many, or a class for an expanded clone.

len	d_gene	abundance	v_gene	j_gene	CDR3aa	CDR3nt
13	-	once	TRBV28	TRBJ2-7	CASSFPGGYEQYF	TGTGCCAGCAGTTTCCCAGGTGGATACGAGCAGTACTTC
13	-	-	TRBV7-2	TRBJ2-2	CASGLLGTGELFF	TGTGCCAGCGGCTTACTCGGCACCGGGGAGCTGTTTTTT
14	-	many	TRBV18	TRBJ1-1	CASSLRGMNTEAFF	TGTGCCAGCTCACTTAGGGGTATGAACACTGAAGCTTTCTTT
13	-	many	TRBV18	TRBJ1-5	CASSPGYMEPQHF	TGTGCCAGCTCACCGGGGTATATGGAGCCCCAGCATTTT
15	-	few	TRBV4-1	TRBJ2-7	CASSQASGLIYEQYF	TGCGCCAGCAGCCAAGCCAGCGGCCTAATCTACGAGCAGTACTTC
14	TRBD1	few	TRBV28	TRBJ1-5	CASSLGTDVQPQHF	TGTGCCAGCAGTCTAGGGACAGACGTACAGCCCCAGCATTTT
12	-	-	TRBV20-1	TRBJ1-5	CSARGVGGPQHF	TGCAGTGCTAGGGGAGTTGGGGGGCCCCAGCATTTT
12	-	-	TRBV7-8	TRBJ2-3	CASTPRGDTQYF	TGTGCCAGCACCCCCCGGGGAGATACGCAGTATTTT
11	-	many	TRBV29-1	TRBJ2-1	CSVKAYNEQFF	TGCAGCGTTAAAGCCTACAATGAGCAGTTCTTC
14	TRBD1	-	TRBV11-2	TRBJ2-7	CASSWDRGLREQYF	TGTGCCAGCAGCTGGGACAGGGGGCTGCGGGAGCAGTACTTC
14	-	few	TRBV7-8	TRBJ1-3	CASSLRESGNTIYF	TGTGCCAGCAGCCTAAGGGAATCTGGAAACACCATATATTTT
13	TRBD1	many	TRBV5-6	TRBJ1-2	CASSLQGARGYTF	TGTGCCAGCAGCTTGCAGGGGGCACGGGGCTACACCTTC
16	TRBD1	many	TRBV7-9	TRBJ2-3	CASSSYRGLNTDTQYF	TGTGCCAGCAGCTCCTACAGGGGTCTGAACACAGATACGCAGTATTTT
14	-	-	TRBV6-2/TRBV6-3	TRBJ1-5	CASSRQARNQPQHF	TGTGCCAGCAGCCGACAGGCCCGAAATCAGCCCCAGCATTTT
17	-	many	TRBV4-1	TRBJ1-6	CASSRRDLRLDNSPLHF	TGCGCCAGCAGCCGCCGGGACCTAAGGCTGGATAATTCACCCCTCCACTTT
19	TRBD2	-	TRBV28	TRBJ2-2	CASSFGTSALTRGTGELFF	TGTGCCAGCAGTTTCGGGACTAGCGCCCTAACACGGGGCACCGGGGAGCTGTTTTTT
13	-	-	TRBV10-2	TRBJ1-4	CASKSAYNEKLFF	TGCGCCAGCAAGAGCGCCTATAATGAAAAACTGTTTTTT
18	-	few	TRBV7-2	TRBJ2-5	CASSLATAGILPQETQYF	TGTGCCAGCAGCTTAGCCACGGCGGGGATCCTACCTCAAGAGACCCAGTACTTC
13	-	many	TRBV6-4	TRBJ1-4	CASSDSLGEKLFF	TGTGCCAGCAGTGACTCGTTAGGTGAAAAACTGTTTTTT
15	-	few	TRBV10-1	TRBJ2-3	CASSELRGRPDTQYF	TGCGCCAGCAGTGAGTTGAGGGGCCGGCCAGATACGCAGTATTTT
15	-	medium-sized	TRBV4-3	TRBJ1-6	CASSQGSGYGSPLHF	TGCGCCAGCAGCCAAGGGTCAGGGTACGGATCACCCCTCCACTTT